These T cell receptor beta chains were read from a single sample in a study of cytomegalovirus exposure and HLA in healthy donors. Profiling relied on immunoSEQ multiplex PCR, and the TCRdb table lists in-frame clones only, not all of them. The sample includes some 150,000 clones, about 91% seen only once; the top ten take less than 5.5%. Sequenced sample: PBMCs. The receptors were gathered from a young man in good health and CMV-seropositive. CDR3s include the opening cysteine and the closing phenylalanine or tryptophan. A D gene is named only where the DNA matches it firmly.

TRBV30,-,TRBJ1-2,TGTGCCTGGAGCCCAGCGATCAACTATGGCTACACCTTC,CAWSPAINYGYTF
TRBV6-5,TRBD1,TRBJ1-1,TGTGCCAGCAGTTACTCGACAGGGCAAAGGACTGAAGCTTTCTTT,CASSYSTGQRTEAFF
TRBV5-1,-,TRBJ2-2,TGCGCCAGCAGCTGGACCACAGGGGAGGTATTTATCCCCGGGGAGCTGTTTTTT,CASSWTTGEVFIPGELFF
TRBV5-1,TRBD1,TRBJ2-7,TGCGCCAGCAGGGCTGATACAGGGGGCGGAGACGAGCAGTACTTC,CASRADTGGGDEQYF
TRBV11-2,-,TRBJ1-2,TGTGCCAGCAGCTTATATCGACATCAGTATGGCTACACCTTC,CASSLYRHQYGYTF
TRBV18,TRBD1,TRBJ1-2,TGTGCCAGCTCACCTCCTTCGACAGGGAACCGACATGGCTACACCTTC,CASSPPSTGNRHGYTF
TRBV29-1,TRBD1,TRBJ1-2,TGCAGCGTGGTTTACGGGACAGGGGGCAGCGGCTACACCTTC,CSVVYGTGGSGYTF
TRBV6-1,-,TRBJ2-1,TGTGCCAGCAGTGATGGGGCGGTTCCCTACAATGAGCAGTTCTTC,CASSDGAVPYNEQFF
TRBV28,-,TRBJ2-7,TGTGCCAGCAGGGGACTCAAAGGCTCCTACGAGCAGTACTTC,CASRGLKGSYEQYF
TRBV27,-,TRBJ2-7,TGTGCCAGCAGTTTGAGGGCTAGCGATTACGAGCAGTACTTC,CASSLRASDYEQYF
TRBV7-2,-,TRBJ2-7,TGTGCCAGCAGCTTGGGGCAGGGAAACATTCACGAGCAGTACTTC,CASSLGQGNIHEQYF
TRBV30,TRBD1,TRBJ1-6,TGTGCCTGGGGACAGGGACAGGGGCATTCACCCCTCCACTTT,CAWGQGQGHSPLHF
TRBV13,-,TRBJ1-6,TGTGCCAGCAGCTCACTCTATAATTCACCCCTCCACTTT,CASSSLYNSPLHF
TRBV5-1,-,TRBJ2-6,TGCGCCAGCAGCCCCAGGATGTCCGGGGCCAACGTCCTGACTTTC,CASSPRMSGANVLTF
TRBV10-2,-,TRBJ1-5,TGCGCCAGCAGGGACTCTTTTAGCAATCAGCCCCAGCATTTT,CASRDSFSNQPQHF